This T cell receptor beta chain stems from a study of cytomegalovirus exposure and HLA in healthy donors. Findings of the study overall: CMV serostatus was the only recorded immune exposure for donors.

To note about this clone: The antigen remains undetermined.

This PCR relied on a set of 60 Vbeta primers and 13 Jbeta primers. Assay: immunoSEQ multiplex PCR; the TCRdb copy retains only in-frame clones and omits some. The sample shows about 69,000 clones, 70% to 80% of them seen only once. The CDR3 contains 14 residues. Germline CDR1 and CDR2: MDHEN and SYDVKM. After removal of 7 bases from V and 4 bases from J, the junction contained 5 bases not matched to a gene. The origin of this receptor is a man between 18 and 29 years old in good health and CMV-seronegative. The specimen sequenced was PBMCs. The chain recombines TRBV28 with TRBJ2-5; 11 nucleotides match TRBD2. CDR3 region: CASTASGGRETQYF. The CDR3 DNA sequence: TGTGCCAGCACGGCTAGCGGGGGGAGAGAGACCCAGTACTTC.